The present TCR beta chain was sequenced within a study of blood T cell repertoires in COVID-19. The overall study: There were acute and convalescent COVID-19 samples, and they came from the United States, Italy and Spain. The cDNA or gDNA used as material had been derived from T cells, B-cell-depleted T cells, or PBMCs.

Per the original methods: Estimated nucleated cell counts came from reference gene primer amplification. This table comes from immunoSEQ multiplex PCR, and its TCRdb copy is limited to in-frame clones, with some not included. V and J calls and clone size follow that table, whereas D and trimming were derived from the DNA. The table includes about 34,000 clones, about 88% detected once. The V segment lost 8 bases and the J segment 0 bases; nucleotides outside the gene matches: 4. CDR1 is SNHLY and CDR2 is FYNNEI in the germline V gene. The CDR3 is 15 residues long. This clone appeared a single time. The V and J genes are TRBV2 and TRBJ2-3; 11 bases align to TRBD2. The sample taken for sequencing was peripheral blood. The clonotype comes from an older man with active COVID-19. Here the CDR3 DNA reads TGTGCCAGCGGGACTAGCGGTCGCAGCACAGATACGCAGTATTTT. Its translation is CASGTSGRSTDTQYF.